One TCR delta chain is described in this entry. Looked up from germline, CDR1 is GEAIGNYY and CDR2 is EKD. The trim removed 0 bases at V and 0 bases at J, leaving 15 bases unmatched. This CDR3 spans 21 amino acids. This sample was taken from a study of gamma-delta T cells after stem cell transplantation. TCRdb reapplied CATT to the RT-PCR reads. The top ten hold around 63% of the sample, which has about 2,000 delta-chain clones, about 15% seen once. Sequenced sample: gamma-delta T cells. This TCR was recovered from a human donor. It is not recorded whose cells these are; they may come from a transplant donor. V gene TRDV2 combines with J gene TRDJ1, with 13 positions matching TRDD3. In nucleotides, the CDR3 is TGTGCCTGTGACACCGTACTGGGGGATACGCAAAAGGTGACGTACACCGATAAACTCATCTTT. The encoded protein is CACDTVLGDTQKVTYTDKLIF.